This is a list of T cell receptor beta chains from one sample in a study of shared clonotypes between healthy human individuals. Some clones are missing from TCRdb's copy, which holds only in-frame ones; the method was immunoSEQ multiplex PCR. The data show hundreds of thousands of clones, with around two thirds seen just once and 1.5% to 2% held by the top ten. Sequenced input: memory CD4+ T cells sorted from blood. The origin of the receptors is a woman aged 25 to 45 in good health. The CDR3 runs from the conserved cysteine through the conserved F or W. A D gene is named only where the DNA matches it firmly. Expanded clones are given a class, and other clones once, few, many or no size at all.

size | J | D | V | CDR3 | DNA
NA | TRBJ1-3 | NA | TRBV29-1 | CSGRGSGNTIYF | TGCAGCGGCAGGGGATCTGGAAACACCATATATTTT
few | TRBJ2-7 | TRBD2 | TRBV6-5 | CASSPTSGGTYEQYF | TGTGCCAGCAGCCCTACTAGCGGAGGGACCTACGAGCAGTACTTC
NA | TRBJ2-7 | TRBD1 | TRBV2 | CASSDLRTGVFLYF | TGTGCCAGCAGTGATCTAAGGACAGGGGTTTTTTTGTACTTC
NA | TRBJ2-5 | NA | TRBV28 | CASSPDEVGRETQYF | TGTGCCAGCAGTCCCGACGAGGTCGGCCGGGAGACCCAGTACTTC
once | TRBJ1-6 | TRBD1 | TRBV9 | CASSVGTGLNSPLHF | TGTGCCAGCAGCGTAGGGACAGGCCTTAATTCACCCCTCCACTTT
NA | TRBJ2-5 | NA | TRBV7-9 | CASRHSTVEETQYF | TGTGCCAGCAGGCATTCGACTGTAGAAGAGACCCAGTACTTC
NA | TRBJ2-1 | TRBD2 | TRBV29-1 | CSARTSGSYNEQFF | TGCAGCGCACGGACTAGCGGGAGCTACAATGAGCAGTTCTTC
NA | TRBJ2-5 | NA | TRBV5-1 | CASSVQETQYF | TGCGCCAGCAGCGTTCAAGAGACCCAGTACTTC
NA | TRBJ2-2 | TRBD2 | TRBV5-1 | CASSLSRSGRAGELFF | TGCGCCAGCAGCTTGTCAAGGAGCGGGAGGGCCGGGGAGCTGTTTTTT
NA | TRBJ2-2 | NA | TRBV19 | CASSIHLSGELFF | TGTGCCAGTAGTATCCATCTCTCCGGGGAGCTGTTTTTT
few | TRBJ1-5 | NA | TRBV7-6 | CASSKGSNQPQHF | TGTGCCAGCAGTAAGGGCTCCAATCAGCCCCAGCATTTT
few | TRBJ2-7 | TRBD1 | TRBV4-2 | CASSSGQGPEQYF | TGTGCCAGCAGCTCCGGACAGGGCCCCGAGCAGTACTTC
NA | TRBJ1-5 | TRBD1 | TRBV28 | CASSLTLGTAESYSNQPQHF | TGTGCCAGCAGTTTAACCCTCGGGACAGCCGAATCTTATAGCAATCAGCCCCAGCATTTT
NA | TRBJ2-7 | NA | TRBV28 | CASSRTLYEQYF | TGTGCCAGCAGTCGCACCCTTTACGAGCAGTACTTC
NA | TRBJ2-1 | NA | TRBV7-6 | CASSLTGEDTEQFF | TGTGCCAGCAGCCTTACAGGGGAGGACACTGAGCAGTTCTTC
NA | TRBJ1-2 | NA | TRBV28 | CASSPPTVGGYTF | TGTGCCAGCAGTCCCCCCACTGTTGGCGGCTACACCTTC
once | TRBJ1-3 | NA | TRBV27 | CASRGHSGNTIYF | TGTGCCAGCAGGGGGCACTCTGGAAACACCATATATTTT
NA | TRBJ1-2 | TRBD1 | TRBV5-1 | CASNPGQELNYGYTF | TGCGCCAGCAACCCGGGACAGGAGCTTAACTATGGCTACACCTTC
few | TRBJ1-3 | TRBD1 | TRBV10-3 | CAISETTGLGNTIYF | TGTGCCATCAGTGAGACGACAGGGCTCGGAAACACCATATATTTT
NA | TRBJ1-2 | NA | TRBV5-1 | CASSPDIGGNYGYTF | TGCGCCAGCAGCCCTGACATTGGAGGGAACTATGGCTACACCTTC
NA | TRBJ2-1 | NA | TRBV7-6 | CASSQPSYNEQFF | TGTGCCAGCAGCCAGCCTAGTTACAATGAGCAGTTCTTC
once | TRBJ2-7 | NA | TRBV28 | CASSYQGSRSYEQYF | TGTGCCAGCAGTTACCAGGGGTCCCGTTCCTACGAGCAGTACTTC
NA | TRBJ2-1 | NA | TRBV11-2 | CASSSQGYNEQFF | TGTGCCAGCAGCTCTCAGGGATACAATGAGCAGTTCTTC
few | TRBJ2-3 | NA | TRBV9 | CASSPPPWQDYTDTQYF | TGTGCCAGCAGCCCACCCCCGTGGCAAGATTACACAGATACGCAGTATTTT
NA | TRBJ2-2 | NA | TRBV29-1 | CSAARTGTGELFF | TGCAGCGCCGCAAGGACGGGCACCGGGGAGCTGTTTTTT
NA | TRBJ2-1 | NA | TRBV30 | CAWSVGFSLSSYNEQFF | TGTGCCTGGAGTGTGGGCTTTTCCCTAAGCTCCTACAATGAGCAGTTCTTC
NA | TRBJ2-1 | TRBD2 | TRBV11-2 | CASSLSSGSFYNEQFF | TGTGCCAGCAGCTTATCCAGCGGGAGCTTTTACAATGAGCAGTTCTTC
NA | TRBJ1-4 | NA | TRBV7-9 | CASSLQTGRANEKLFF | TGTGCCAGCAGCTTACAAACAGGGCGGGCTAATGAAAAACTGTTTTTT
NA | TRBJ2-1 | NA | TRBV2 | CASSPDRVPYNEQFF | TGTGCCAGCAGTCCCGACCGAGTCCCCTACAATGAGCAGTTCTTC
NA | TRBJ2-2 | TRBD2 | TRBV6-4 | CASSDSGTSGRQDEKTGELFF | TGTGCCAGCAGTGACTCGGGGACTAGCGGGAGGCAAGATGAGAAAACCGGGGAGCTGTTTTTT
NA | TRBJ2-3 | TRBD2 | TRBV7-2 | CASSLGISGRATDTQYF | TGTGCCAGCAGCTTGGGGATTAGCGGGAGGGCTACAGATACGCAGTATTTT
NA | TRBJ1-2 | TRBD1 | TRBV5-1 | CASSPGQGRTGLTSYTF | TGCGCCAGCAGCCCCGGACAGGGGAGGACCGGCCTCACGAGCTACACCTTC
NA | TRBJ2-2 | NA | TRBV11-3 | CASSLTGTGELFF | TGTGCCAGCAGCCTAACGGGGACCGGGGAGCTGTTTTTT
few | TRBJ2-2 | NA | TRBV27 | CASSLPVGELFF | TGTGCCAGCAGTTTACCGGTCGGGGAGCTGTTTTTT
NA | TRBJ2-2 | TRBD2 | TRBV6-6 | CATLPGLAPTGELFF | TGTGCCACACTCCCAGGACTAGCGCCCACCGGGGAGCTGTTTTTT
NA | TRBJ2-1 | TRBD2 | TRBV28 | CASSYPGLGFEQFF | TGTGCCAGCAGTTACCCGGGACTAGGGTTTGAGCAGTTCTTC
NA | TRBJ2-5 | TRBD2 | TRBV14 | CASSQDWGGETQYF | TGTGCCAGCAGCCAAGATTGGGGAGGGGAGACCCAGTACTTC
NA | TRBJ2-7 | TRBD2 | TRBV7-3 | CASSLKPSGAGEAYEQYF | TGTGCCAGCAGCTTAAAGCCTTCTGGAGCGGGAGAGGCCTACGAGCAGTACTTC
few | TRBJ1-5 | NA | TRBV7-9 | CAGLGLHSNQPQHF | TGTGCCGGACTAGGACTTCATAGCAATCAGCCCCAGCATTTT
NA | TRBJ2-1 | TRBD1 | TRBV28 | CASRRQGFYNEQFF | TGTGCCAGCAGAAGACAGGGGTTTTACAATGAGCAGTTCTTC
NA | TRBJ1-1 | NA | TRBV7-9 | CASRQGTGQMNTEAFF | TGTGCCAGCAGACAGGGAACGGGACAAATGAACACTGAAGCTTTCTTT
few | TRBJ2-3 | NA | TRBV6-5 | CASSYSSPPRTDTQYF | TGTGCCAGCAGTTACTCGAGCCCGCCGAGGACAGATACGCAGTATTTT
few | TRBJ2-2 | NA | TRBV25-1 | CASSGTGPPGGELFF | TGTGCCAGCAGTGGAACAGGACCCCCTGGAGGGGAGCTGTTTTTT
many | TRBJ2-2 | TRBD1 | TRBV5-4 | CASSLSFGTDTGELFF | TGTGCCAGCAGCTTAAGCTTTGGGACAGACACCGGGGAGCTGTTTTTT
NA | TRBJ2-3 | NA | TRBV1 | CTSSPLSDLSSTDTQYF | TGCACCAGCAGCCCTTTATCCGACTTGTCTAGCACAGATACGCAGTATTTT
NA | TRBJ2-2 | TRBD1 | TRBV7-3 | CASRRTGGRTGELFF | TGTGCCAGCAGGAGGACAGGGGGTCGGACCGGGGAGCTGTTTTTT
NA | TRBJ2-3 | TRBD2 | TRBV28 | CASSLLTAGEDTQYF | TGTGCCAGCAGTTTATTAACAGCGGGAGAGGATACGCAGTATTTT
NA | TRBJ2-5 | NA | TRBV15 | CATSRRIQETQYF | TGTGCCACCAGCAGGCGGATCCAAGAGACCCAGTACTTC
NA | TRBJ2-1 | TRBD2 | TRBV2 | CASSGTSGAYNEQFF | TGTGCCAGCAGTGGGACTAGCGGAGCATACAATGAGCAGTTCTTC
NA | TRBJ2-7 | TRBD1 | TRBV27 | CASSSSGTDSYEQYF | TGTGCCAGCAGTTCCTCCGGGACAGACTCCTACGAGCAGTACTTC
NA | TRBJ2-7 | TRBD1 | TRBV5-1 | CASSLAEETGKYEQYF | TGCGCCAGCAGCTTGGCCGAGGAGACAGGGAAGTACGAGCAGTACTTC
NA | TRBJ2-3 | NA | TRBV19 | CASTTPSGYAWYF | TGTGCCAGTACCACCCCATCGGGTTACGCGTGGTATTTT
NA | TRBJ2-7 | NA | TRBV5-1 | CASRSASYEQYF | TGCGCCAGCAGATCTGCCTCCTACGAGCAGTACTTC